Below are 5 T cell receptor beta chains sequenced from a single sample in a study of OX40 agonist ivuxolimab in advanced cancers. TCRdb's table, derived via immunoSEQ multiplex PCR, lists solely in-frame clones and lacks some. The sample includes 35,000 to 40,000 clones, about 87% seen only once; the top ten take 25% to 40%. This material consisted of CD4+ or CD8+ T cells sorted from blood, taken in a trial of the OX40 agonist ivuxolimab. The receptors come from an adult with an advanced solid tumor such as melanoma, head and neck, liver or kidney cancer.

This clone showed up just once. The DNA of the CDR3 is TGCAGTGCTCCGGACAGCTATGGCTACACCTTC. Translating it yields CSAPDSYGYTF. The rearrangement uses TRBV20-1 and TRBJ1-2, with a weak D call TRBD1 (6 bases). With 5 bases removed from V and 4 bases from J, the gap between germline ends came to 8 bases. CDR1 DFQATT and CDR2 SNEGSKA come from the germline V gene (reference sequence). The CDR3 covers 11 residues.

CDR3 sequence (DNA): TGTGCCAGCAGCTTATGGCTTAACAATGAAAAACTGTTTTTT. It is translated as CASSLWLNNEKLFF. V gene TRBV7-2 combines with J gene TRBJ1-4; the D is unclear. V lost 2 bases and J lost 5, with 9 bases in between. The germline V gene encodes CDR1 SGHTA and CDR2 FQGNSA. The CDR3 runs to 14 residues.

The CDR3, as DNA: TGTGCCAGCAGCTTGAAGGGGAGTGATAGCCGCTACACCTTC. Its protein is CASSLKGSDSRYTF. The rearrangement joins TRBV5-4 to TRBJ1-2, with D tentatively TRBD1 (5 bases). Germline CDR1 is SGHNT and CDR2 is YYREEE (reference sequence). The CDR3 runs 14 residues. Trimming removed 1 base from V and 9 bases from J, with 16 bases in between.

The V call is TRBV4-2, the J call TRBJ2-3, with 8 bases that match TRBD2. Germline trimming cut 0 bases from V and 8 bases from J; bases unmatched to any gene: 7. The CDR3 is 15 amino acids. Germline CDR1 is LGHNA and CDR2 is YNFKEQ. CDR3 in amino acids: CASSQDLLAAVTQYF. CDR3 in DNA: TGTGCCAGCAGCCAAGATCTACTAGCGGCTGTTACGCAGTATTTT.

The gene calls are TRBV19 and TRBJ2-5; the D is unclear. The ends were cut back, 3 bases at V and 2 bases at J, with 7 bases in the middle. The CDR3 runs 13 residues. CDR1 LNHDA and CDR2 SQIVND come from the germline V gene (reference sequence). CDR3 sequence reads: CASSISVQETQYF. DNA for the CDR3: TGTGCCAGTAGTATTTCTGTACAAGAGACCCAGTACTTC.